A single sample gave rise to the 20 T cell receptor beta chains below, sequenced in a study of shared clonotypes between healthy human individuals. The assay was immunoSEQ multiplex PCR, and TCRdb's table has in-frame clones only and misses some. The table shows about 1.1 million clones, with 60% to 80% occurring only once. Sequencing was done on a sample of memory CD4+ T cells from PBMCs. Stated subset: CD45RA-negative fraction. The origin of the receptors is a man aged 18 to 35 in good health. Some clones in this sample may be carry-over from other donors' samples.

The chain joins TRBV6-1 to TRBJ2-7; 11 bases match TRBD2. Germline CDR1 and CDR2: MNHNS and SASEGT. The CDR3 is made up of 18 amino acids. V lost 4 bases, J lost 2 bases, and 13 bases stayed unmatched. CDR3 amino acids: CASSAIPRTSGLTYEQYF. The CDR3 nucleotides are TGTGCCAGCAGTGCTATACCCAGGACTAGCGGGCTGACCTACGAGCAGTACTTC.

The rearrangement joins TRBV5-6 to TRBJ1-1, with D perhaps TRBD1 (6 bases). V was shortened by 0 bases and J by 5 bases, with 14 bases between the two germline ends. Germline values: CDR1 SGHDT, CDR2 YYEEEE. The CDR3 extends over 15 amino acids. In DNA, the CDR3 is TGTGCCAGCAGCTTGGTTTCCAGGGGCCGGACTGAAGCTTTCTTT. Translation: CASSLVSRGRTEAFF.

The chain is built from TRBV11-2 and TRBJ1-2, with TRBD1 identical over 10 bases. The CDR3 runs 16 residues. Per germline, CDR1 SGHAT and CDR2 FQNNGV. Losses at the gene ends were 5 bases for V and 8 bases for J; bases not matched to a gene: 14. Here the CDR3 DNA reads TGTGCCAGCAGCAACCGAGGGACAGGGGCTCTAAGGGGCTACACCTTC. This translates into CASSNRGTGALRGYTF.

V usage is TRBV30 and J usage is TRBJ2-5; D possibly corresponds to TRBD2 (5 bases). Germline V gives CDR1 GTSNPN, CDR2 SVGIG (reference sequence). The length of the CDR3 is 13 residues. The germline V and J ends were trimmed by 1 base and 0 bases, with 6 bases remaining between them. The CDR3 protein is CAWSGTDQETQYF. In DNA form, the CDR3 reads TGTGCCTGGAGTGGGACTGACCAAGAGACCCAGTACTTC.

This chain links TRBV6-1 with TRBJ2-5; D perhaps matches TRBD1 (6 bases). V was cut by 7 bases and J by 4 bases, with 16 bases left in between. Germline loops: CDR1 MNHNS, CDR2 SASEGT. The CDR3 is 14 residues long. CDR3 bases: TGTGCCAGCACCTCGGGACAATTGGGAGAGACCCAGTACTTC. Its translation is CASTSGQLGETQYF.

This rearrangement joins TRBV9 to TRBJ2-1, with a weak D call TRBD2 (5 bases). Germline CDR1 is SGDLS and CDR2 is YYNGEE. The V end was cut by 3 bases, the J end by 3 bases, with 19 bases between. This CDR3 has 17 amino acids. The CDR3 here is CASSARPRSEDYNEQFF. CDR3 nucleotides: TGTGCCAGCAGCGCCAGACCGCGTAGCGAAGACTACAATGAGCAGTTCTTC.

This clone was observed once. The genes are TRBV27 and TRBJ1-4, with D perhaps matching TRBD1 (5 bases). Germline V CDR1 and CDR2: MNHEY, SMNVEV (reference sequence). This CDR3 region has 14 residues. With 2 bases removed from V and 8 bases from J, the gap between germline ends came to 12 bases. CDR3 in DNA: TGTGCCAGCAGTTTACTAGCCAGGGAAGAAAAACTGTTTTTT. Translating gives CASSLLAREEKLFF.

This clone has just a few counts. This CDR3 reads CASSSWTSGYEQYF. The CDR3 DNA reads as TGTGCCAGCAGCTCGTGGACTAGCGGCTACGAGCAGTACTTC. The chain is built from TRBV5-8 and TRBJ2-7, with TRBD2 matching 10 bases. Trimming at V came to 3 bases and at J to 3 bases, leaving 3 bases not matched to a gene. Germline CDR1 reads SGHTS; CDR2 reads YDEGEE. There are 14 residues in the CDR3. Together with reference TRBV5-8 and TRBJ2-7, the CDR3 gives the full variable domain: EAGVTQSPTHLIKTRGQQATLRCSPISGHTSVYWYQQALGLGLQFLLWYDEGEERNRGNFPPRFSGRQFPNYSSELNVNALELEDSALYLCASSSWTSGYEQYFGPGTRLTVT.

DNA for the CDR3: TGTGCCTGGAGGACACCCGGGGGGGCCTATCAGCCCCAGCATTTT. Translated: CAWRTPGGAYQPQHF. This sequence joins TRBV30 and TRBJ1-5; D perhaps matches TRBD1 (6 bases). The ends were cut back, 3 bases at V and 5 bases at J, with 17 bases in the middle. The CDR3 covers 15 residues. Germline V CDR1 and CDR2: GTSNPN, SVGIG (reference sequence). Combining the CDR3 with reference TRBV30 and TRBJ1-5 gives the whole variable domain SQTIHQWPATLVQPVGSPLSLECTVEGTSNPNLYWYRQAAGRGLQLLFYSVGIGQISSEVPQNLSASRPQDRQFILSSKKLLLSDSGFYLCAWRTPGGAYQPQHFGDGTRLSIL.

The chain links TRBV28 to TRBJ2-1, with TRBD1 identical over 9 bases. This CDR3 has 16 residues. Germline V CDR1 and CDR2: MDHEN, SYDVKM. Trimming cost V 2 bases and J 8 bases; bases outside gene matches: 10. This chain's CDR3 is CASSLGVGTGQDEQFF. CDR3 nucleotide sequence: TGTGCCAGCAGTTTAGGAGTAGGGACAGGGCAAGATGAGCAGTTCTTC.

This clone was seen a handful of times. The genes are TRBV5-6 and TRBJ2-6; TRBD2 might be the D (6 bases). Trimming removed 1 base at V and 2 bases at J, with 16 bases between. The CDR3 loop spans 18 amino acids. The germline gives CDR1 SGHDT, CDR2 YYEEEE. The CDR3 sequence: CASSLWRGSSTGANVLTF. Here the CDR3 DNA reads TGTGCCAGCAGCTTGTGGCGGGGATCTTCAACTGGGGCCAACGTCCTGACTTTC.

In regard to this clone: This specimen includes other DNA sequences encoding the same CDR3. The genes are TRBV30 and TRBJ1-5; D is perhaps TRBD1 (5 bases). Germline values: CDR1 GTSNPN, CDR2 SVGIG (reference sequence). With 1 base removed from V and 6 bases from J, the gap between germline ends came to 10 bases. The CDR3 length is 13 residues. The CDR3 DNA reads as TGTGCCTGGAGTGGGGGGGGTGGTCAGCCCCAGCATTTT. Translated: CAWSGGGGQPQHF.

This chain connects TRBV15 to TRBJ1-1; D is possibly TRBD1 (5 bases). Germline V CDR1 and CDR2: LNHNV, YYDKDF (reference sequence). Trimming left V 4 bases short and J 5 bases short, with 14 bases between. The CDR3 is made up of 14 amino acids. CDR3 loop: CATSNPSGLTEAFF. CDR3 in DNA: TGTGCCACCAGCAACCCCTCGGGGCTTACTGAAGCTTTCTTT. Full variable domain (remainder filled in from reference TRBV15 and TRBJ1-1): DAMVIQNPRYQVTQFGKPVTLSCSQTLNHNVMYWYQQKSSQAPKLLFHYYDKDFNNEADTPDNFQSRRPNTSFCFLDIRSPGLGDTAMYLCATSNPSGLTEAFFGQGTRLTVV.

Ten or more counts support this clone. The gene calls are TRBV7-5 and TRBJ2-2; the table calls TRBD1, which could not be checked here. TRBV7-5 is designated a pseudogene. The CDR3 runs 16 residues. The CDR3 here is CARSSQGGQGTGELFF. The CDR3 DNA reads as TGTGCCAGAAGCTCCCAGGGGGGCCAAGGAACCGGGGAGCTGTTTTTT.

The CDR3 region is CASSFGTGGPSAGELFF. In DNA form, the CDR3 reads TGTGCCAGCAGCTTTGGGACAGGGGGCCCCTCCGCCGGGGAGCTGTTTTTT. This sequence joins TRBV11-2 and TRBJ2-2; 12 nucleotides line up with TRBD1. The ends lost 3 bases at V and 6 bases at J; junction bases unmatched: 8. Germline V gives CDR1 SGHAT, CDR2 FQNNGV. The CDR3 covers 17 residues.

This clone appeared a few times. This sequence joins TRBV30 and TRBJ1-4, with D uncertain. This CDR3 spans 16 amino acids. The germline V gene encodes CDR1 GTSNPN and CDR2 SVGIG (reference sequence). V lost 4 bases to trimming and J lost 0 bases, with 15 bases between them. This chain's CDR3 is CAWTQTHRATNEKLFF. CDR3 DNA: TGTGCCTGGACTCAAACCCATAGAGCAACTAATGAAAAACTGTTTTTT. Filled out from reference TRBV30 and TRBJ1-4, the complete variable domain reads SQTIHQWPATLVQPVGSPLSLECTVEGTSNPNLYWYRQAAGRGLQLLFYSVGIGQISSEVPQNLSASRPQDRQFILSSKKLLLSDSGFYLCAWTQTHRATNEKLFFGSGTQLSVL.

J is TRBJ2-3 and V is TRBV12-5, with 8 bases matching TRBD2. Trimming took 0 bases from V and 1 from J; bases not matched to a gene: 12. Germline V gene lookup returns CDR1 LGHNT and CDR2 FRNRAP. The CDR3 spans 19 residues. The CDR3 is CASGLVLSGSSRGTDTQYF. CDR3 bases: TGTGCTAGTGGTTTGGTGCTCAGCGGGAGTAGTCGAGGCACAGATACGCAGTATTTT.

This clone was found a few times. The chain joins TRBV6-1 to TRBJ1-1, with no clear D. CDR3 length equals 13 residues. Trimming took 1 base from V and 4 from J, leaving 7 bases between them. The germline V gene has CDR1 MNHNS and CDR2 SASEGT. The CDR3 is CASSEVHITEAFF. Here the CDR3 DNA reads TGTGCCAGCAGTGAAGTCCATATCACTGAAGCTTTCTTT.

This chain uses TRBV6-5 with TRBJ1-1, with D possibly being TRBD1 (5 bases). The CDR3 is made up of 15 amino acids. Germline V CDR1 and CDR2: MNHEY, SVGAGI. Trimming cost V 2 bases and J 5 bases, with 15 bases left between them. The CDR3 reads CASSYEGRGRTEAFF. The CDR3 DNA reads as TGTGCCAGCAGTTACGAGGGTCGGGGGAGGACTGAAGCTTTCTTT.

This clone has more than one count but fewer than ten. The chain carries TRBV12-1 and TRBJ2-5; the DNA was not compared with TRBD2, the D call given in the table. TRBV12-1 constitutes a pseudogene. The CDR3 spans 16 residues. The CDR3 is CASSFPAGGRVETQYF. CDR3 nucleotide sequence: TGTGCCAGCAGCTTTCCGGCGGGAGGGCGTGTGGAGACCCAGTACTTC.